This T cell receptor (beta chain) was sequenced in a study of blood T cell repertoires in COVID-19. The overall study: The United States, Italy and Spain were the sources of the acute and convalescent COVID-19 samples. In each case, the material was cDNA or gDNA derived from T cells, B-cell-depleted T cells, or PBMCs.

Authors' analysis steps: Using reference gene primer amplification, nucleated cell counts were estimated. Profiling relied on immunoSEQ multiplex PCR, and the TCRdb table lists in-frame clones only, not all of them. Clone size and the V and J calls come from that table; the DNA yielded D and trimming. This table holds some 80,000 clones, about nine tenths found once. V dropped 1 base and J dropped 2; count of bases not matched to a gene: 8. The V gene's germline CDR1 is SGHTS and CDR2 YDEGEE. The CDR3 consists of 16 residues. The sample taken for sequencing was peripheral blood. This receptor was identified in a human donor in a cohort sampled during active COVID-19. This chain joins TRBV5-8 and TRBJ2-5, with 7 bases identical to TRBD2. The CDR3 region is CASSLYGSSGQETQYF. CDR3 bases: TGTGCCAGCAGCTTGTACGGGTCTAGCGGTCAAGAGACCCAGTACTTC.